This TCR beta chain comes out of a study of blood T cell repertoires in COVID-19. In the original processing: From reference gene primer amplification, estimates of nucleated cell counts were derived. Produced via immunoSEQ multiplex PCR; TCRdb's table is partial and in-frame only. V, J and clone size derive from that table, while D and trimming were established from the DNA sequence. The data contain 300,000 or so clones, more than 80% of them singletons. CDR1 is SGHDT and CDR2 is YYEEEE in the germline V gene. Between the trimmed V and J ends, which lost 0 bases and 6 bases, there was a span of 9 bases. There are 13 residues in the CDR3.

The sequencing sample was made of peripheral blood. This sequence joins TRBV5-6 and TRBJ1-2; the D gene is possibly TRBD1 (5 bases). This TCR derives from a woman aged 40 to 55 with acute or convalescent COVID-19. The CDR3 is CASSLVQENGYTF. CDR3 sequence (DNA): TGTGCCAGCAGCTTGGTACAGGAGAATGGCTACACCTTC.